The 13 T cell receptor beta chains presented below share a single source sample, sequenced in a study of T cell repertoires in cytomegalovirus infection. TCRdb re-called the reads with MiXCR, one entry per CDR3 protein. The repertoire consists of hundreds of thousands of distinct CDR3 sequences, with around 10% occurring once and the leading ten covering 2.5%. The specimen sequenced was PBMCs. These receptors originate from a human donor in good health (CMV status not recorded). Some clones in this sample may be carry-over from other donors' samples.

In this sample, this clonotype turned up many times. This chain joins TRBV6-1 and TRBJ1-1; weak D call: TRBD1 (6 bases). This CDR3 has 14 amino acids. In germline, CDR1 is MNHNS, CDR2 SASEGT. V was cut by 6 bases and J by 5 bases, with 16 bases left in between. The CDR3 DNA reads TGTGCCAGCAGCTTAGACAGGTCTTCAACTGAAGCTTTCTTT. It yields the protein CASSLDRSSTEAFF.

The V call is TRBV5-4, the J call TRBJ1-1, with D uncertain. Germline CDR1 is SGHNT and CDR2 is YYREEE (reference sequence). Between the trimmed V and J ends, which lost 0 bases and 3 bases, there was a span of 12 bases. The CDR3 spans 15 residues. This CDR3 is CASSLAKGRYTEAFF. CDR3 sequence (DNA): TGTGCCAGCAGCTTGGCCAAAGGTCGGTACACTGAAGCTTTCTTT.

This clonotype was seen many times. The chain employs TRBV20-1 and TRBJ2-3; 12 bases match TRBD2. The germline CDR1 and CDR2 sequences are DFQATT and SNEGSKA (reference sequence). CDR3 length: 15 residues. Losses at the gene ends were 6 bases for V and 5 bases for J; bases not matched to a gene: 9. CDR3 in DNA: TGCAGTGCCCCCCTAGCGGGGGGGCGTGTAGATACGCAGTATTTT. Translation gives CSAPLAGGRVDTQYF.

Ten or more counts support this clonotype. This chain connects TRBV20-1 to TRBJ1-2, with 8 bases aligning to TRBD1. The V gene's germline CDR1 is DFQATT and CDR2 SNEGSKA (reference sequence). The CDR3 runs 16 residues. J was trimmed by 2 bases and V by 0 bases; bases with no gene match: 8. DNA of the CDR3: TGCAGTGCTAGAGATCCTCAGGGGGCTATGAACTATGGCTACACCTTC. This codes for CSARDPQGAMNYGYTF.

In its sample, this clonotype was seen a few times. The genes are TRBV24-1 and TRBJ2-1, with a weak D call TRBD2 (6 bases). Germline V lookup: CDR1 KGHDR, CDR2 SFDVKD. Trimming took 7 bases from V and 7 from J, leaving 16 bases between them. The CDR3 covers 14 residues. CDR3 nucleotide sequence: TGTGCCACCAGAGAGACCGGAGGGGTTAATGAGCAGTTCTTC. Protein: CATRETGGVNEQFF.

This clonotype was observed many times. The CDR3 DNA reads as TGTGCCAGCAGTTTAATGGGTCCCGGAAACACTGAAGCTTTCTTT. It encodes CASSLMGPGNTEAFF. This chain links TRBV28 with TRBJ1-1; D not certain. CDR3 length: 15 amino acids. Germline loops: CDR1 MDHEN, CDR2 SYDVKM. V gave up 2 bases and J gave up 2 bases, with 12 bases separating them.

This clonotype showed up many times. The rearrangement uses TRBV12-3 or TRBV12-4 and TRBJ2-5, with unresolved D. This CDR3 contains 13 residues. V was clipped by 7 bases and J by 9 bases, with 18 bases between them. Here the CDR3 reads CASTLGSPMSQYF. DNA of the CDR3: TGTGCCAGCACCCTGGGATCCCCGATGTCCCAGTACTTC.

This clonotype showed up many times. The rearrangement joins TRBV12-5 to TRBJ2-1, with 8 bases matching TRBD2. Germline lookup yields CDR1 LGHNT and CDR2 FRNRAP. The CDR3 has 13 amino acids. V shed 8 bases and J 7 bases; nucleotides not matched to a gene: 7. The CDR3 spells CASKNGGANEQFF. The CDR3 DNA reads TGTGCTAGTAAAAACGGGGGGGCGAATGAGCAGTTCTTC.

The chain couples TRBV14 to TRBJ2-3; D is unresolved. The V gene lost 1 base and the J gene lost 11 bases, with 10 bases spanning the gap. This CDR3 has 12 residues. CDR1 and CDR2 (germline): SGHDN, FVKESK. The CDR3 coding sequence is TGTGCCAGCAGCCAAGGACTTCCGAGGCAGTATTTT. Protein sequence: CASSQGLPRQYF. The full variable domain, with the rest looked up from reference TRBV14 and TRBJ2-3, is EAGVTQFPSHSVIEKGQTVTLRCDPISGHDNLYWYRRVMGKEIKFLLHFVKESKQDESGMPNNRFLAERTGGTYSTLKVQPAELEDSGVYFCASSQGLPRQYFGPGTRLTVL.

The chain employs TRBV7-3 and TRBJ2-3; D is perhaps TRBD2 (7 bases). With 1 base removed from V and 4 bases from J, the gap between germline ends came to 18 bases. CDR1 is SGHTA and CDR2 is FQGTGA in the germline V gene. The CDR3 extends over 17 amino acids. As DNA, the CDR3 is TGTGCCAGCAGCTTAAAGGGCGGGGGCCCTAGCGCAGATACGCAGTATTTT. The encoded protein is CASSLKGGGPSADTQYF.

This clonotype was picked up many times. The chain carries TRBV7-3 and TRBJ1-1, with 10 bases lining up with TRBD1. Germline lookup yields CDR1 SGHTA and CDR2 FQGTGA. The V and J ends lost 6 bases and 7 bases, in that order; junction bases with no gene match: 14. The CDR3 consists of 16 residues. The DNA for the CDR3 is TGTGCCAGCAGGGCTGGGACAGGGGCCCCGAGGGGTGAAGCTTTCTTT. Amino acids: CASRAGTGAPRGEAFF.

This clonotype has a count of ten or more. The chain couples TRBV7-9 to TRBJ2-2; 10 bases align to TRBD1. The CDR3 is made up of 13 amino acids. The V gene's germline CDR1 is SEHNR and CDR2 FQNEAQ (reference sequence). The V segment lost 10 bases and the J segment 5 bases; nucleotides outside the gene matches: 4. In nucleotides, the CDR3 is TGTGCCATCCCGGGACAGGGGACCGGGGAGCTGTTTTTT. It specifies CAIPGQGTGELFF.

The V gene is TRBV6-2 or TRBV6-3, the J gene TRBJ1-5; TRBD1 is a possible D gene (6 bases). V dropped 2 bases and J dropped 4 bases, with 12 bases sitting between them. Looked up from germline, CDR1 is MNHEY and CDR2 is SVGEGT. The CDR3 has 15 residues. The CDR3 DNA reads TGTGCCAGCAGTTACACTGGACAGCTTAATCAGCCCCAGCATTTT. It yields the protein CASSYTGQLNQPQHF.